The 9 T cell receptor beta chains listed next were all sequenced from one sample in a study of T-cell memory formation after mild COVID-19. A single record per CDR3 protein comes from TCRdb applying MiXCR to the 5' RACE reads. This sample has about 500,000 distinct CDR3 sequences; around 20% occur once, and the top ten carry roughly an eighth. The sequencing sample was made of PBMCs or a T cell subset sorted from them (not recorded which). The receptors were sampled from an adult woman who had mild COVID-19 (a few samples of this study predate the infection). Cell type and time point are not known.

V usage is TRBV4-3 and J usage is TRBJ2-7; D not certain. Trimming cost V 0 bases and J 3 bases, with 18 bases left between them. The CDR3 totals 17 residues. In germline, CDR1 is LGHNA, CDR2 YSLEER. DNA of the CDR3: TGCGCCAGCAGCCAAGATTGGTGGACGGCGCTAGACTACGAGCAGTACTTC. Its translation: CASSQDWWTALDYEQYF.

The chain uses TRBV19 and TRBJ2-3; the match to TRBD1 covers 10 bases. Germline V gives CDR1 LNHDA, CDR2 SQIVND (reference sequence). The CDR3 sequence is 17 residues long. V was clipped by 5 bases and J by 5 bases; unmatched bases: 13. CDR3 DNA: TGTGCCAGTAGTTCGGGACAGGGGAGTACTCGTGGAGATACGCAGTATTTT. Encoded protein: CASSSGQGSTRGDTQYF.

This clonotype was seen once. V and J are TRBV5-1 and TRBJ2-3, with no clear D. V was pared by 4 bases and J by 4 bases, with 13 bases between. The CDR3 is 14 residues long. Per the germline V gene, CDR1 is SGHRS and CDR2 is YFSETQ. The CDR3 DNA sequence: TGCGCCAGCAGCCCGACGGTCTTGTCAGATACGCAGTATTTT. Its protein is CASSPTVLSDTQYF.

The genes are TRBV3-1 and TRBJ2-1, with D perhaps matching TRBD2 (6 bases). Germline CDR1 reads LGHDT; CDR2 reads YNNKEL (reference sequence). Trimming removed 4 bases from V and 4 bases from J, with 14 bases in between. The CDR3 totals 15 residues. CDR3 protein: CASSPGDSPYNEQFF. The DNA for the CDR3 is TGTGCCAGCAGCCCCGGGGACTCGCCTTACAATGAGCAGTTCTTC.

CDR3: CASSHSTGTDRGLGYTF. Here the CDR3 DNA reads TGTGCCAGCAGCCATTCAACTGGGACGGACAGGGGGCTTGGCTACACCTTC. This chain uses TRBV12-3 or TRBV12-4 with TRBJ1-2; 11 bases are a match to TRBD1. Trimming cost V 6 bases and J 7 bases; bases outside gene matches: 16. The CDR3 extends over 17 amino acids.

In its sample, this clonotype was seen a few times. The chain employs TRBV5-1 and TRBJ2-1; D possibly corresponds to TRBD2 (6 bases). The V end was cut by 0 bases, the J end by 7 bases, with 17 bases between. This CDR3 region has 16 residues. CDR1 and CDR2 (germline): SGHRS, YFSETQ. The CDR3 protein is CASSLAARGAGNEQFF. CDR3 nucleotide sequence: TGCGCCAGCAGCTTGGCCGCCCGGGGCGCGGGAAATGAGCAGTTCTTC.

This sequence joins TRBV2 and TRBJ2-7; a weak D match, TRBD1 (6 bases). Germline lookup yields CDR1 SNHLY and CDR2 FYNNEI. The germline V and J ends were trimmed by 0 bases and 0 bases, with 15 bases remaining between them. There are 17 residues in the CDR3. The CDR3 sequence: CASSEAYQGPSSYEQYF. The CDR3 nucleotides are TGTGCCAGCAGTGAAGCCTACCAGGGGCCAAGCTCCTACGAGCAGTACTTC. The full variable domain, its missing parts supplied by reference TRBV2 and TRBJ2-7, is EPEVTQTPSHQVTQMGQEVILRCVPISNHLYFYWYRQILGQKVEFLVSFYNNEISEKSEIFDDQFSVERPDGSNFTLKIRSTKLEDSAMYFCASSEAYQGPSSYEQYFGPGTRLTVT.

A note on this clonotype: One end of the junction is discordant with germline, which a read error may explain. The chain couples TRBV9 to TRBJ1-1; no clear D gene. The CDR3 extends over 14 amino acids. Germline-derived CDR1 and CDR2 are SGDLS and YYNGEE. CDR3 amino acids: CASIVAGVNTEAFF. The CDR3 DNA sequence: TGTGCCAGCATCGTAGCTGGAGTTAACACTGAAGCTTTCTTT.

This chain joins TRBV6-5 and TRBJ2-1, with D unclear. The germline V gene encodes CDR1 MNHEY and CDR2 SVGAGI. This CDR3 is 17 amino acids long. Trimming left V 2 bases short and J 0 bases short, with 14 bases between. The CDR3 bases are TGTGCCAGCAGTTACCGCCGGGTGATGAGCTCCTACAATGAGCAGTTCTTC. Its translation: CASSYRRVMSSYNEQFF.